This is a list of T cell receptor beta chains from one sample in a study of T cells after posttransplantation cyclophosphamide. The method was immunoSEQ multiplex PCR; TCRdb's version includes in-frame clones alone and lacks a portion of them. The repertoire shows around 35,000 clones, none seen only once; the top ten take 6.5% to 7%. The specimen sequenced was PBMCs. These receptors all stem from a woman aged 45 to 65 in good health and a related stem cell transplant donor. Each CDR3 is given without its conserved first and last residue.

>TRBV7-7
ASSKRRGTNEQF
>TRBV5-4
ASSTRQTNTGELF
>TRBV5-1
ASSLEGGSGETQY
>TRBV29-1
SAPLGGGTVNTEAF
>TRBV5-1
ASSLDKSETQY
>TRBV7-9
ASSLRRGQGTQTYEQY
>TRBV14
ASAVQNTGDGHK
>TRBV2
ASKGRGSSTDTQY
>TRBV9
ASSKPGQNYGYT
>TRBV27
ASSFARGSTDTQY
>TRBV6-5
ASRQGGTDTQY
>TRBV19
ASSPGTGGEKLF
>TRBV5-1
ASGEGPSYNEQF
>TRBV19
ASTDRGTGATEAF
>TRBV6-4
ASSDSGRLAGSYEQY
>TRBV7-3
ASSLDREIDTQY
>TRBV9
ASSVGVNTGELF
>TRBV30
AWSFSGGQPQH
>TRBV7-3
ASSLKATEAF
>TRBV27
ASSLELLSREQY
>TRBV28
ASSEGTGTGFYGYT
>TRBV5-6
ASSFETASYNEQF
>TRBV7-2
ASSDRAGNTIY
>TRBV25-1
ASRGTGYTEAF
>TRBV4-3
ASSQKERANEQF
>TRBV15
ATSTPRKGARSGANVLT
>TRBV6-2/TRBV6-3
ASISDRELHQPQH
>TRBV6-4
ASSGLAGPYNEQF
>TRBV7-3
ASSPQGYYGYT